Presented here are 16 T cell receptor beta chains from one specimen sequenced in a study of T cell clonotyping in hematopoietic cell transplantation. Clones were read by immunoSEQ multiplex PCR, and TCRdb kept only the in-frame ones, dropping some. Of 9,000 to 13,000 clones in the sample, 89% are singletons; the top ten hold approximately 16%. Here the sequenced sample was PBMCs, taken 100 days after allogeneic stem cell transplant. The origin of the receptors is a female patient in her 60s who had an allogeneic stem cell transplant from an unrelated donor, so the T cells may come from the graft donor. Some clones in this sample may be carry-over from other donors' samples.

J is TRBJ2-3 and V is TRBV19, with 11 nucleotides matching TRBD2. V was clipped by 2 bases and J by 5 bases; unmatched bases: 3. The length of the CDR3 is 15 residues. Germline CDR1 LNHDA, CDR2 SQIVND (reference sequence). In nucleotides, the CDR3 is TGTGCCAGTAGTATAACTAGCGGGAGAAGAGATACGCAGTATTTT. Protein: CASSITSGRRDTQYF.

Only one count was recorded for this clone. V usage is TRBV6-6 and J usage is TRBJ2-7; D remains unclear. V gave up 7 bases and J gave up 6 bases, with 16 bases separating them. CDR1 MNHNY and CDR2 SVGAGI come from the germline V gene (reference sequence). CDR3 length: 13 amino acids. The CDR3 protein is CASTWVGQGEQYF. The CDR3 coding sequence is TGTGCCAGCACTTGGGTTGGTCAAGGCGAGCAGTACTTC.

This clone was detected only once. The rearrangement joins TRBV27 to TRBJ1-1, with D possibly TRBD1 on 5 matching bases. The CDR3 is 12 residues long. The germline CDR1 and CDR2 sequences are MNHEY and SMNVEV (reference sequence). V was cut by 7 bases and J by 5 bases, with 11 bases left in between. In nucleotides, the CDR3 is TGTGCCAGCACGACCTGGGGGACTGAAGCTTTCTTT. Protein product: CASTTWGTEAFF.

This sequence joins TRBV6-5 and TRBJ2-7; D unresolved. Germline values: CDR1 MNHEY, CDR2 SVGAGI. Deletions cut 6 bases from V and 5 bases from J, with 14 bases between. This CDR3 is built from 13 residues. CDR3: CASSPLYINEQYF. In DNA form, the CDR3 reads TGTGCCAGCAGCCCTCTTTACATCAACGAGCAGTACTTC.

The V gene is TRBV29-1, the J gene TRBJ2-7, with 9 nucleotides matching TRBD2. Germline V lookup: CDR1 SQVTM, CDR2 ANQGSEA. The CDR3 sequence is 11 residues long. With 5 bases clipped from V and 6 bases from J, the junction kept 2 bases outside the gene matches. The CDR3 DNA follows: TGCAGCGTTAGGCGGGAGGGCGAGCAGTACTTC. Amino acid sequence: CSVRREGEQYF.

The J gene is TRBJ2-4, the V gene TRBV19; TRBD1 agrees at 8 bases. Germline values: CDR1 LNHDA, CDR2 SQIVND (reference sequence). V gave up 6 bases and J gave up 10 bases; unmatched junction bases: 8. The length of the CDR3 is 13 residues. The CDR3 DNA follows: TGTGCCAGTAGCCAGGACAGGGAAGGGATTCAGTACTTC. Its translation is CASSQDREGIQYF.

The gene calls are TRBV9 and TRBJ2-7, with 7 nucleotides matching TRBD1. This CDR3 has 13 amino acids. The ends lost 5 bases at V and 5 bases at J; junction bases unmatched: 7. Germline V CDR1 and CDR2: SGDLS, YYNGEE. The CDR3 here is CASRETGTNEQYF. The CDR3 DNA reads TGTGCCAGCAGGGAGACAGGGACGAACGAGCAGTACTTC. Full variable domain (remainder filled in from reference TRBV9 and TRBJ2-7): DSGVTQTPKHLITATGQRVTLRCSPRSGDLSVYWYQQSLDQGLQFLIQYYNGEERAKGNILERFSAQQFPDLHSELNLSSLELGDSALYFCASRETGTNEQYFGPGTRLTVT.

The V and J genes are TRBV5-6 and TRBJ2-3; 9 bases are a match to TRBD2. V lost 0 bases, J lost 3 bases, and 5 bases stayed unmatched. Germline loops: CDR1 SGHDT, CDR2 YYEEEE. CDR3 size: 16 residues. The CDR3 DNA sequence: TGTGCCAGCAGCTTGGCCGGCGGGAGGGTTACAGATACGCAGTATTTT. Its protein is CASSLAGGRVTDTQYF.

The chain uses TRBV19 and TRBJ2-1, with D perhaps assigned TRBD1 or TRBD2 (5 bases each). Germline V gene data show CDR1 as LNHDA and CDR2 as SQIVND (reference sequence). This CDR3 is 15 amino acids long. Trimming left V 5 bases short and J 4 bases short, with 15 bases between. CDR3 bases: TGTGCCAGTAGTTCAACTAGGGGTGGGTACAATGAGCAGTTCTTC. Translating it yields CASSSTRGGYNEQFF.

The chain carries TRBV7-9 and TRBJ1-2, with no clear D. V lost 5 bases, J lost 5 bases, and 15 bases lay in between. This CDR3 is built from 14 residues. CDR1 is SEHNR, CDR2 FQNEAQ, per germline (reference sequence). In nucleotides, the CDR3 is TGTGCCAGCAGCCTCCAAATAGGAGCTTATGGCTACACCTTC. Its protein product is CASSLQIGAYGYTF.

The genes are TRBV11-1 and TRBJ2-7; 9 bases match TRBD1. V trimming: 4 bases; J trimming: 6 bases; junction bases outside the gene matches: 7. Germline V gene data show CDR1 as SGHAT and CDR2 as FQDESV (reference sequence). This CDR3 region has 14 residues. The DNA of the CDR3 is TGTGCCAGCAGCTCACAGGGGGCCCAGGGCGAGCAGTACTTC. Amino acid sequence: CASSSQGAQGEQYF.

The V gene is TRBV25-1, the J gene TRBJ2-7; 7 bases fit TRBD1. The germline CDR1 and CDR2 sequences are MGHDK and SYGVNS. This CDR3 contains 13 residues. The V and J ends lost 6 bases and 3 bases, in that order; junction bases with no gene match: 5. CDR3 in DNA: TGTGCCAGCAGGGGTCCAGGGGGCTACGAGCAGTACTTC. As protein: CASRGPGGYEQYF.

V is TRBV7-2 and J is TRBJ2-7; tentative D call: TRBD1 (6 bases). The CDR3 has 14 residues. CDR1 SGHTA and CDR2 FQGNSA come from the germline V gene. Trimming removed 3 bases at V and 0 bases at J, with 9 bases between. CDR3 bases: TGTGCCAGCAGCTTTACAGGGAGCTCCTACGAGCAGTACTTC. Translating gives CASSFTGSSYEQYF.

V usage is TRBV29-1 and J usage is TRBJ2-2; 16 positions match TRBD2. V dropped 0 bases and J dropped 4; count of bases not matched to a gene: 5. The germline gives CDR1 SQVTM, CDR2 ANQGSEA. This CDR3 has 18 amino acids. This CDR3 reads CSVEEGTSGRGTTGELFF. As DNA, the CDR3 is TGCAGCGTTGAAGAGGGGACTAGCGGGAGGGGAACCACCGGGGAGCTGTTTTTT.

V and J are TRBV7-9 and TRBJ1-2, with no clear D. Trimming left V 5 bases short and J 7 bases short, with 14 bases between. This CDR3 has 13 amino acids. Germline lookup yields CDR1 SEHNR and CDR2 FQNEAQ (reference sequence). The CDR3 region has the DNA TGTGCCAGCAGCCCGGGGATTAGGGTTGGCTACACCTTC. Amino acid sequence: CASSPGIRVGYTF. The whole variable domain, filled in from reference TRBV7-9 and TRBJ1-2, reads DTGVSQNPRHKITKRGQNVTFRCDPISEHNRLYWYRQTLGQGPEFLTYFQNEAQLEKSRLLSDRFSAERPKGSFSTLEIQRTEQGDSAMYLCASSPGIRVGYTFGSGTRLTVV.

By share, this clone counts as large (0.1 to 1%). The chain links TRBV6-5 to TRBJ1-5; 8 bases agree with TRBD1. Losses at the gene ends were 0 bases for V and 4 bases for J; bases not matched to a gene: 2. There are 15 residues in the CDR3. CDR1 and CDR2 from the germline V gene are MNHEY and SVGAGI. CDR3 sequence (DNA): TGTGCCAGCAGTTACTCAGGACAGGGAAATCAGCCCCAGCATTTT. Protein product: CASSYSGQGNQPQHF.